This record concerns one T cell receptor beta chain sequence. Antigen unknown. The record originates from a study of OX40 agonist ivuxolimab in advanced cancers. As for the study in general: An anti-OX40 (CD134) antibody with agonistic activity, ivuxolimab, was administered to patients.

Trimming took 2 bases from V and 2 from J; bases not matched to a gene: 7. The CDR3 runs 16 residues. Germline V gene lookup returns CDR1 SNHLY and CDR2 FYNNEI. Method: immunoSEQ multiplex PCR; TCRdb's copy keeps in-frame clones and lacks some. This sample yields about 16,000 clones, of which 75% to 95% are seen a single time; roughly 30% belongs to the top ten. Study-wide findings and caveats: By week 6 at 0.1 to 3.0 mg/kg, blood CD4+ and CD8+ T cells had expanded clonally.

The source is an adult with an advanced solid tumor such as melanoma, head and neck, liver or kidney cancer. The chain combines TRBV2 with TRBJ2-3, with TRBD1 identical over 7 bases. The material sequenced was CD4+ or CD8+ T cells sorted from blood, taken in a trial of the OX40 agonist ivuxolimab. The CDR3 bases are TGTGCCAGCAGTGAATCGAGGGACAGCCTCACAGATACGCAGTATTTT. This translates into CASSESRDSLTDTQYF. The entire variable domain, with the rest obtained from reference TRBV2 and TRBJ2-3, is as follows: EPEVTQTPSHQVTQMGQEVILRCVPISNHLYFYWYRQILGQKVEFLVSFYNNEISEKSEIFDDQFSVERPDGSNFTLKIRSTKLEDSAMYFCASSESRDSLTDTQYFGPGTRLTVL.